The TCR beta chain described here comes from a study of blood T cell repertoires in COVID-19. Study-level information: COVID-19 samples, acute and convalescent, were from the United States, Italy and Spain. T cells, B-cell-depleted T cells, or PBMCs provided the cDNA or gDNA that served as material.

This CDR3 contains 16 residues. The germline V gene has CDR1 SGHDT and CDR2 YYEEEE. Trimming left V 1 base short and J 3 bases short, with 11 bases between. Original handling: Quantification of nucleated cells was approximated via reference gene primer amplification. Libraries were prepared by immunoSEQ multiplex PCR; TCRdb keeps only in-frame clonotypes and omits some of them. D and trimming come from the DNA, and the V and J calls and clone size come from that table. The table has about 150,000 clones, roughly four fifths seen once. The chain is built from TRBV5-6 and TRBJ1-6, with D perhaps matching TRBD1 (6 bases). The clonotype comes from a human donor with acute or convalescent COVID-19. The donor label of this sample is uncertain. Sequenced: peripheral blood. The CDR3 nucleotides read TGTGCCAGCAGCTTGTGGACAGTGGGCTATAATTCACCCCTCCACTTT. Its translation is CASSLWTVGYNSPLHF.